These 8 T cell receptor beta chains share one sample of origin, sequenced in a study of vaccination effects on CD4 cells after COVID-19. The antigens these receptors bind are not known. Expansion of antigen-specific CD4+ T cells with viral peptide pools was carried out by the ViraFEST assay before sequencing. The authors isolated CD4+ T cells after about eleven days of culture. Sequenced by immunoSEQ multiplex PCR; TCRdb stores in-frame clones only, minus some. The sample consists of under 85,000 clones, approximately 81% of them appearing once. This material consisted of CD4+ T cells from PBMCs cultured with HCoV-229E spike peptides, taken before COVID-19 vaccination. Receptors were obtained from a human donor who received a COVID-19 vaccine.

This sequence joins TRBV19 and TRBJ2-3; D remains ambiguous. Trimming cost V 3 bases and J 0 bases, with 16 bases left between them. From germline, CDR1 is LNHDA and CDR2 SQIVND (reference sequence). This CDR3 has 17 amino acids. CDR3 in amino acids: CASSIYAGTLSTDTQYF. In nucleotides, the CDR3 is TGTGCCAGTAGTATTTACGCAGGCACGCTTAGCACAGATACGCAGTATTTT.

This chain uses TRBV12-3 or TRBV12-4 with TRBJ2-7, with 7 bases lining up with TRBD1. J lost 3 bases, V lost 2 bases, and 1 base had no gene match. The CDR3 has 13 amino acids. The DNA for the CDR3 is TGTGCCAGCAGTTTACGGACAGGCTACGAGCAGTACGTC. This translates into CASSLRTGYEQYV.

V and J are TRBV6-1 and TRBJ1-3, with D perhaps matching TRBD1 (5 bases). The V gene lost 1 base and the J gene lost 0 bases, with 10 bases spanning the gap. This CDR3 contains 16 residues. CDR1 MNHNS and CDR2 SASEGT come from the germline V gene. Written as DNA, the CDR3 is TGTGCCAGCAGTGAAGTTGGACACCTCTCTGGAAACACCATATATTTT. The encoded protein is CASSEVGHLSGNTIYF.

The chain couples TRBV7-3 to TRBJ2-5; a weak D match, TRBD1 (5 bases). Per germline, CDR1 SGHTA and CDR2 FQGTGA. The ends were cut back, 11 bases at V and 5 bases at J, with 21 bases in the middle. The CDR3 runs 14 residues. For the CDR3, the DNA is TGTGCCCTACCGCGCCCCGCAGGGTGGGAGACCCAGTACTTC. This gives the protein CALPRPAGWETQYF.

This chain uses TRBV18 with TRBJ1-2, with D unresolved. Trimming pared 1 base from V and 4 bases from J, leaving 10 bases between. Germline V lookup: CDR1 KGHSH, CDR2 LQKENI. The CDR3 has 14 residues. In DNA, the CDR3 is TGTGCCAGCTCACCACTAGACTTGGGCTATGGCTACACCTTC. Translating gives CASSPLDLGYGYTF.

The rearrangement uses TRBV5-1 and TRBJ2-4; 7 bases align to TRBD2. The CDR3 runs 16 residues. V lost 0 bases to trimming and J lost 1 base; unmatched junction nucleotides: 4. The germline V gene has CDR1 SGHRS and CDR2 YFSETQ. CDR3 bases: TGCGCCAGCAGCTTGGGGGGAGGGGTGGCCAAAAACATTCAGTACTTC. Translation gives CASSLGGGVAKNIQYF. Variable domain in full (rest from reference TRBV5-1 and TRBJ2-4): KAGVTQTPRYLIKTRGQQVTLSCSPISGHRSVSWYQQTPGQGLQFLFEYFSETQRNKGNFPGRFSGRQFSNSRSEMNVSTLELGDSALYLCASSLGGGVAKNIQYFGAGTRLSVL.

The chain employs TRBV7-2 and TRBJ2-7; TRBD2 aligns across 7 bases. The CDR3 is made up of 14 amino acids. CDR1 SGHTA and CDR2 FQGNSA come from the germline V gene. V was clipped by 2 bases and J by 7 bases; unmatched bases: 8. The CDR3 sequence: CASSLWRGGREQYV. DNA of the CDR3: TGTGCCAGCAGCTTATGGCGCGGGGGAAGGGAGCAGTACGTC.

The CDR3 DNA follows: TGTGCCAGCAGCTTAGCCGAGCGACAGAAAAAAAACATTCAGTACTTC. Protein product: CASSLAERQKKNIQYF. V and J are TRBV7-9 and TRBJ2-4, with D possibly being TRBD1 (5 bases). Germline CDR1 is SEHNR and CDR2 is FQNEAQ (reference sequence). V lost 0 bases and J 4 bases, leaving 13 bases between the germline ends. This CDR3 is built from 16 residues.